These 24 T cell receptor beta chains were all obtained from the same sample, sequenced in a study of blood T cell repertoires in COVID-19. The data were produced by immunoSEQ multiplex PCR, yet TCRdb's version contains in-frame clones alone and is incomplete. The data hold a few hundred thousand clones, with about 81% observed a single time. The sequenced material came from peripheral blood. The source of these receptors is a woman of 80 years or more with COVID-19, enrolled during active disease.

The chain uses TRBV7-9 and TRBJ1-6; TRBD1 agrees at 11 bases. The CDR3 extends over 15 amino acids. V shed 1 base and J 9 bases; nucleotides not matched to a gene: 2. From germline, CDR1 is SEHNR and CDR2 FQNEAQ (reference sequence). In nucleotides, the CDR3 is TGTGCCAGCAGCTTAGGGGACAGGGGGAGTTCACCCCTCCACTTT. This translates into CASSLGDRGSSPLHF.

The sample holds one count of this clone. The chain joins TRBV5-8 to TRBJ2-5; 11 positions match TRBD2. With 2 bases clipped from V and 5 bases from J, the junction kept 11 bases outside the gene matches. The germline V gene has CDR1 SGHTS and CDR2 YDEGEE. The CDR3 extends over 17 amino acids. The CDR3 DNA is TGTGCCAGCAGCTTAAGTAGTACTAGCGGGGGATCGGAGACCCAGTACTTC. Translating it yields CASSLSSTSGGSETQYF.

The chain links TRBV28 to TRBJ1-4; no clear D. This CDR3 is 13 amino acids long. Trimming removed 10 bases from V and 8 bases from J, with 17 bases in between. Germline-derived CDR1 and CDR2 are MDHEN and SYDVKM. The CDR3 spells CATTLTEREKLFF. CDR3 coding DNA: TGTGCCACCACCTTGACGGAGAGGGAAAAACTGTTTTTT.

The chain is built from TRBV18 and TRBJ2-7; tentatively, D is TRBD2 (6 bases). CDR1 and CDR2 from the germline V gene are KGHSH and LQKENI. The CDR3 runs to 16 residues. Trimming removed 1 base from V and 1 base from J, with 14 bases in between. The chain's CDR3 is CASSPRPGTLSYEQYF. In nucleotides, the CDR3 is TGTGCCAGCTCACCACGACCGGGGACTCTTTCCTACGAGCAGTACTTC.

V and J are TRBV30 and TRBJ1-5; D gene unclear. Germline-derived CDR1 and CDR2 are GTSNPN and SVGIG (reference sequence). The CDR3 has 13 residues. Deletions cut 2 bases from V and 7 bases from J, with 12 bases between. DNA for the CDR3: TGTGCCTGGAGTAGTCAGCGGATACAGCCCCAGCATTTT. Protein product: CAWSSQRIQPQHF.

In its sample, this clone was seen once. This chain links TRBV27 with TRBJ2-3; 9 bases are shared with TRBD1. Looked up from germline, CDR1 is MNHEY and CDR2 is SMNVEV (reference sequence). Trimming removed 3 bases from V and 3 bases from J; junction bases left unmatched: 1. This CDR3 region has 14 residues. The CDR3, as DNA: TGTGCCAGCAGTTTCGACAGGGGGACAGATACGCAGTATTTT. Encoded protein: CASSFDRGTDTQYF.

CDR3 sequence reads: CASRGLTGTADYEQYF. The DNA of the CDR3 is TGTGCCAGCAGAGGCCTAACCGGGACAGCAGATTACGAGCAGTACTTC. The chain links TRBV11-2 to TRBJ2-7, with 7 bases that match TRBD1. CDR1 SGHAT and CDR2 FQNNGV come from the germline V gene. The V gene end was trimmed by 6 bases and the J gene end by 4 bases; junction bases not matched to a gene: 15. The CDR3 totals 16 residues.

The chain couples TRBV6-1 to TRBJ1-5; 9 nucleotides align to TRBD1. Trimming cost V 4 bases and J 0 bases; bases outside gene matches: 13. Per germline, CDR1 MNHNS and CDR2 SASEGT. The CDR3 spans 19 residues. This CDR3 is CASSALRQGERYSNQPQHF. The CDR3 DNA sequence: TGTGCCAGCAGTGCCCTTCGACAGGGGGAAAGGTATAGCAATCAGCCCCAGCATTTT.

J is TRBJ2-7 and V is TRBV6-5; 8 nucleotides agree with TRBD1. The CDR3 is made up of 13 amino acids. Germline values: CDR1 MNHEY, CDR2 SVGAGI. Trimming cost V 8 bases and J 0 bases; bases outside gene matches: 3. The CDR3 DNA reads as TGTGCCAGCTCCGGACAGGGCTCCTACGAGCAGTACTTC. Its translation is CASSGQGSYEQYF.

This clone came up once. CDR3 sequence reads: CASKGAGDKSNYGYTF. The CDR3 region has the DNA TGTGCCAGCAAGGGGGCAGGCGATAAGTCTAACTATGGCTACACCTTC. The rearrangement joins TRBV6-4 to TRBJ1-2, with TRBD1 matching over 7 bases. This CDR3 is built from 16 residues. The germline CDR1 and CDR2 sequences are MRHNA and SNTAGT. The V segment lost 7 bases and the J segment 0 bases; nucleotides outside the gene matches: 11.

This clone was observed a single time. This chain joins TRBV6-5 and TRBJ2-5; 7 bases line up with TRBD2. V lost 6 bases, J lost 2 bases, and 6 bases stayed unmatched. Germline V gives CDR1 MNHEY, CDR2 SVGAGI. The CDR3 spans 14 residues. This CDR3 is CASSSGTTQETQYF. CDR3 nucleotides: TGTGCCAGCAGCTCCGGGACTACTCAAGAGACCCAGTACTTC.

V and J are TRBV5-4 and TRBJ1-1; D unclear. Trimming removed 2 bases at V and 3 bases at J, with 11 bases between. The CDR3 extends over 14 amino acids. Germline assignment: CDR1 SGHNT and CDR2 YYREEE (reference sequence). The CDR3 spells CASSFAQADTEAFF. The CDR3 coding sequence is TGTGCCAGCAGCTTTGCTCAGGCCGACACTGAAGCTTTCTTT.

The CDR3 spells CSASSGRDEQFF. For the CDR3, the DNA is TGCAGTGCTAGTAGTGGGAGAGACGAGCAGTTCTTC. This sequence joins TRBV20-1 and TRBJ2-1; D might be TRBD2 (5 bases). V was shortened by 3 bases and J by 10 bases, with 13 bases between the two germline ends. CDR1 and CDR2 from the germline V gene are DFQATT and SNEGSKA (reference sequence). The CDR3 is 12 residues long.

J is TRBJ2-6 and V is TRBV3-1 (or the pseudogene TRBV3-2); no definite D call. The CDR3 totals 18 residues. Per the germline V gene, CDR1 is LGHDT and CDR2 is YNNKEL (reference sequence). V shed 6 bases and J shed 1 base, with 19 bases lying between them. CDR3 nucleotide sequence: TGTGCCAGCAGTCAACCCAGTATTAGCTGGTCTGGGGCCAACGTCCTGACTTTC. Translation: CASSQPSISWSGANVLTF.

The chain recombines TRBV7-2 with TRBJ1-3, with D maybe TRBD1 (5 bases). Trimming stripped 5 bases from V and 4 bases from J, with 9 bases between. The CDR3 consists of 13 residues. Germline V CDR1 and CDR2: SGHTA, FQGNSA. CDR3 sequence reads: CASSQGPGNTIYF. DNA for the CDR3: TGTGCCAGCAGCCAGGGCCCCGGAAACACCATATATTTT.

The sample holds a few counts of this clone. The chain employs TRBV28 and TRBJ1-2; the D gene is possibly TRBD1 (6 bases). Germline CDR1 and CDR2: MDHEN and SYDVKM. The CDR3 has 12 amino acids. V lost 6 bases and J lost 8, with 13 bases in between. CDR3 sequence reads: CASRSVDRGYTF. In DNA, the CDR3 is TGTGCCAGCAGATCCGTCGACAGGGGCTACACCTTC.

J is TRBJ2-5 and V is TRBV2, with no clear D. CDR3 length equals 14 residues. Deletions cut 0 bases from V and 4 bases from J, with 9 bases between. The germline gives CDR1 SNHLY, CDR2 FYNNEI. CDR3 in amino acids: CASSEALVGETQYF. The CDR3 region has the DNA TGTGCCAGCAGTGAAGCGCTAGTGGGAGAGACCCAGTACTTC. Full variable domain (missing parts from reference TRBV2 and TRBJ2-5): EPEVTQTPSHQVTQMGQEVILRCVPISNHLYFYWYRQILGQKVEFLVSFYNNEISEKSEIFDDQFSVERPDGSNFTLKIRSTKLEDSAMYFCASSEALVGETQYFGPGTRLLVL.

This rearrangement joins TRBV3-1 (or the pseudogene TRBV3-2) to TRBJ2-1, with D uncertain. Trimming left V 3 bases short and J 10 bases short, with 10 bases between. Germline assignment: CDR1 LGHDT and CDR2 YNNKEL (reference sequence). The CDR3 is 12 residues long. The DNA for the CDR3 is TGTGCCAGCAGCCATCTGACTGGGGAGCAGTTCTTC. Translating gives CASSHLTGEQFF.

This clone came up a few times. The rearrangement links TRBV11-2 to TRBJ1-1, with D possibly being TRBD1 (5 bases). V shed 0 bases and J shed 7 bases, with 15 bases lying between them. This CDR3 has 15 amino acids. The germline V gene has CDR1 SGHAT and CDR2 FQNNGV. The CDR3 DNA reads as TGTGCCAGCAGCTTAGAGCCGGGGGACCCTTATGAAGCTTTCTTT. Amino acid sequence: CASSLEPGDPYEAFF.

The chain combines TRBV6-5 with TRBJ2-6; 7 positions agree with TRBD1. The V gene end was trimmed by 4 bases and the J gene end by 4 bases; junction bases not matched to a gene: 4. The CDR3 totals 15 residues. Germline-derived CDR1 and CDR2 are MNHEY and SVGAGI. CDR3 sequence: CASSLTGVGANVLTF. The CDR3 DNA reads TGTGCCAGCAGTTTAACAGGGGTGGGGGCCAACGTCCTGACTTTC.

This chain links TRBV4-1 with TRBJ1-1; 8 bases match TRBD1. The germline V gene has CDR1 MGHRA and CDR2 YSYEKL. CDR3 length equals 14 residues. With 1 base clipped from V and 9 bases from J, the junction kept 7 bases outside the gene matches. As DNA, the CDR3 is TGCGCCAGCAGCCAAGTCGGGACAGGACAAAAAGCTTTCTTT. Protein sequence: CASSQVGTGQKAFF.

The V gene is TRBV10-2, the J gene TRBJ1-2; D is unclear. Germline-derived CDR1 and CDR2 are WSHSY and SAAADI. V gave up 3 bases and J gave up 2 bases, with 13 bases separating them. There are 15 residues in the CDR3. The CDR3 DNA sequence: TGCGCCAGCAGTGAAGGCCCGCCGGGAAACTATGGCTACACCTTC. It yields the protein CASSEGPPGNYGYTF.

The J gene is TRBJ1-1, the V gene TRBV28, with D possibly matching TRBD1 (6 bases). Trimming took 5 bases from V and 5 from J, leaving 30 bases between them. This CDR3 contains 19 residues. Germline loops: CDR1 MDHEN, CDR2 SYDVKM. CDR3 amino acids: CASSPSRGVTGQSGTEAFF. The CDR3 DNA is TGTGCCAGCAGTCCCAGCAGAGGGGTGACAGGACAGTCTGGGACTGAAGCTTTCTTT.

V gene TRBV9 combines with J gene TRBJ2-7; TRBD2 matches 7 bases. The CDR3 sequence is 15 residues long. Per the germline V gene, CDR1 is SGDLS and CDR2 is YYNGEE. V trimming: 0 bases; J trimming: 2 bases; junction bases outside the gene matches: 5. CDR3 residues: CASSVGGGGTYEQYF. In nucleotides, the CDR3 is TGTGCCAGCAGCGTAGGCGGGGGTGGAACCTACGAGCAGTACTTC.